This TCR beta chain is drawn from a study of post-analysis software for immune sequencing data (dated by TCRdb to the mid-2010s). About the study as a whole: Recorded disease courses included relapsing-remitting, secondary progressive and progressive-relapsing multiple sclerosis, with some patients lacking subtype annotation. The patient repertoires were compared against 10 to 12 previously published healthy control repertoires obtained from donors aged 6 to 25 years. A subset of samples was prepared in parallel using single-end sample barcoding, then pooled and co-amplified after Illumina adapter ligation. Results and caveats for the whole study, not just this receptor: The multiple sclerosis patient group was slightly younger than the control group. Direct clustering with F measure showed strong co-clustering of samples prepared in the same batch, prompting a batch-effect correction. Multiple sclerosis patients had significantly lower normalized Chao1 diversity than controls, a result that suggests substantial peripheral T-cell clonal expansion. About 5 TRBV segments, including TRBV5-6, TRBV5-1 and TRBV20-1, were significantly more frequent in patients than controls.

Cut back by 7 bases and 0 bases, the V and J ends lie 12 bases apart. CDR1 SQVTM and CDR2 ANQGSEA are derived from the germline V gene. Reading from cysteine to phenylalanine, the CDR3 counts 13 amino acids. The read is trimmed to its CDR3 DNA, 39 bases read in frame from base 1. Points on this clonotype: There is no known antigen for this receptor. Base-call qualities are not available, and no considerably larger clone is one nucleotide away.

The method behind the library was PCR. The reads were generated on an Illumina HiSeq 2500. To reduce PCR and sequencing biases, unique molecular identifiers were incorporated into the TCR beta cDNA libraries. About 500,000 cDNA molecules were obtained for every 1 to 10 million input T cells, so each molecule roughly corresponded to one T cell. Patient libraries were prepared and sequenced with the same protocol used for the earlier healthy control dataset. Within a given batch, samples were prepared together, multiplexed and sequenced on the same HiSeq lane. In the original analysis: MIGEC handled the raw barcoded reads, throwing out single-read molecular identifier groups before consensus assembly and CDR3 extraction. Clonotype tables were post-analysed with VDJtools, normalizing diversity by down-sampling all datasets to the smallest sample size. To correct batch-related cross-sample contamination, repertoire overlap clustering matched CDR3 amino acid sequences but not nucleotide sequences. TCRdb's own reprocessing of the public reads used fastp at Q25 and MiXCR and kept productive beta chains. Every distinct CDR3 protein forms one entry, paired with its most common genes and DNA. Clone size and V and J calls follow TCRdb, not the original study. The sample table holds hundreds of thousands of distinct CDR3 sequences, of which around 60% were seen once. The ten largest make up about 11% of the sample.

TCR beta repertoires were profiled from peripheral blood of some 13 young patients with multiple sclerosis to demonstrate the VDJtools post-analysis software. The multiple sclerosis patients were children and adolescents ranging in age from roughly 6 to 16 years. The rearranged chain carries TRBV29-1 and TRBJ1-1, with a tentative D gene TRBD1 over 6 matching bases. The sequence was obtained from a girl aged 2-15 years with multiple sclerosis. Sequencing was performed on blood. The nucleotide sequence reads TGCAGCGGACGCAGGGGAATGAACACTGAAGCTTTCTTT. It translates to CSGRRGMNTEAFF.